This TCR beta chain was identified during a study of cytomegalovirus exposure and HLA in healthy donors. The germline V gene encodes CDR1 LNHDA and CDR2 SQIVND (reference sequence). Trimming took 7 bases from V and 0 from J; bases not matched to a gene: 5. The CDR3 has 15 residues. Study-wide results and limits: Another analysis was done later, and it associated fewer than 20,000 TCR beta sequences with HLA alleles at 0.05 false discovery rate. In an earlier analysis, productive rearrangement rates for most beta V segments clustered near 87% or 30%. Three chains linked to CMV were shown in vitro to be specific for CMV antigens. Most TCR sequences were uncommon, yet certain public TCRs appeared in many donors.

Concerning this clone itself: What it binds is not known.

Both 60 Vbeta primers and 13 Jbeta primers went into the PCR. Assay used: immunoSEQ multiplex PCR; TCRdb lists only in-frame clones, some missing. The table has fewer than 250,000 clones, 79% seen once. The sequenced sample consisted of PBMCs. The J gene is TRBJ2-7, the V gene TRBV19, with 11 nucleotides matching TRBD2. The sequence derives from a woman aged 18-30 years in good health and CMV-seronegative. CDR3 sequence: CASKTGTSGSYEQYF. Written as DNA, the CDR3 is TGTGCCAGTAAGACTGGGACTAGCGGCTCCTACGAGCAGTACTTC.